The 24 T cell receptor beta chains below come from one sample, sequenced in a study of spatial heterogeneity in lung cancer. Study-wide results and limits: Mutation tallies in tumors tracked expanded intratumoral alpha and beta TCR counts.

TCRdb analysed the 5' RACE reads with MiXCR anew, one entry per CDR3 protein. This table holds over 10,000 distinct CDR3 sequences, about 5% found once. Time point noted: sample taken at primary tumor resection. For these receptors, no antigen is known. The sample consisted of lung tumor tissue, taken at surgery. The receptor set was obtained from a male donor with early-stage non-small cell lung cancer.

This clonotype was detected ten times or more. This chain connects TRBV9 to TRBJ1-2, with 12 positions matching TRBD1. Germline values: CDR1 SGDLS, CDR2 YYNGEE. The CDR3 spans 17 residues. The ends lost 4 bases at V and 2 bases at J; junction bases unmatched: 9. CDR3 in amino acids: CASSTGTGGGTNYGYTF. The CDR3 nucleotides are TGTGCCAGCAGCACGGGGACAGGGGGCGGAACGAACTATGGCTACACCTTC.

This clonotype was picked up many times. The chain combines TRBV7-8 with TRBJ1-2; 9 nucleotides match TRBD1. V dropped 5 bases and J dropped 2; count of bases not matched to a gene: 6. CDR3 length: 15 amino acids. Germline values: CDR1 SGHVS, CDR2 FQNEAQ. As DNA, the CDR3 is TGTGCCAGCAGCCCCCGGACAGGGGCCAACTATGGCTACACCTTC. This translates into CASSPRTGANYGYTF.

This clonotype appeared many times. This chain links TRBV20-1 with TRBJ2-7, with D possibly being TRBD1 or TRBD2 (6 bases each). CDR1 and CDR2 from the germline V gene are DFQATT and SNEGSKA (reference sequence). V shed 0 bases and J shed 5 bases, with 14 bases lying between them. This CDR3 region has 14 residues. CDR3 in DNA: TGCAGTGCTAGAGAAGGGCAGGGGAGGAACGAGCAGTACTTC. Translation: CSAREGQGRNEQYF.

The table lists this clonotype with many counts. The J gene is TRBJ1-2, the V gene TRBV30; no definite D call. V lost 2 bases, J lost 2 bases, and 15 bases lay in between. The CDR3 is made up of 15 amino acids. Germline CDR1 GTSNPN, CDR2 SVGIG (reference sequence). CDR3 amino acids: CAWSRKDSRNYGYTF. The CDR3, as DNA: TGTGCCTGGAGTAGAAAAGACTCAAGGAACTATGGCTACACCTTC. Full variable domain (outside the CDR3, taken from reference TRBV30 and TRBJ1-2): SQTIHQWPATLVQPVGSPLSLECTVEGTSNPNLYWYRQAAGRGLQLLFYSVGIGQISSEVPQNLSASRPQDRQFILSSKKLLLSDSGFYLCAWSRKDSRNYGYTFGSGTRLTVV.

This clonotype was observed many times. The chain combines TRBV7-3 with TRBJ2-3; 12 bases match TRBD2. CDR1 and CDR2 (germline): SGHTA, FQGTGA. This CDR3 has 16 residues. Losses at the gene ends were 5 bases for V and 4 bases for J; bases not matched to a gene: 7. In DNA, the CDR3 is TGTGCCAGCAGCCCGACTAGCGGGAGTTTTCCAGATACGCAGTATTTT. Translating it yields CASSPTSGSFPDTQYF. Full variable domain (missing parts from reference TRBV7-3 and TRBJ2-3): GAGVSQTPSNKVTEKGKYVELRCDPISGHTALYWYRQSLGQGPEFLIYFQGTGAADDSGLPNDRFFAVRPEGSVSTLKIQRTERGDSAVYLCASSPTSGSFPDTQYFGPGTRLTVL.

This clonotype occurred many times. The chain uses TRBV18 and TRBJ1-4; D call uncertain. Germline V gene sequence: CDR1 KGHSH, CDR2 LQKENI. V dropped 3 bases and J dropped 5 bases, with 7 bases sitting between them. The length of the CDR3 is 13 residues. CDR3 residues: CASSPGLNEKLFF. DNA for the CDR3: TGTGCCAGCTCACCGGGTCTAAATGAAAAACTGTTTTTT.

This clonotype was detected many times. The rearrangement uses TRBV15 and TRBJ1-2, with D possibly being TRBD1 (5 bases). The V gene lost 4 bases and the J gene lost 6 bases, with 21 bases spanning the gap. CDR3 length: 16 residues. Germline CDR1 LNHNV, CDR2 YYDKDF (reference sequence). The CDR3 coding sequence is TGTGCCACCAGCATAGGATTAGATTGGGGCACGGATGGCTACACCTTC. Amino acid sequence: CATSIGLDWGTDGYTF.

This clonotype was counted a few times. This sequence joins TRBV7-2 and TRBJ1-2, with D maybe TRBD1 (6 bases). This CDR3 has 12 amino acids. The V gene's germline CDR1 is SGHTA and CDR2 FQGNSA. The V end lost 6 bases, the J end lost 8 bases, and 13 bases lay between the germline ends. In nucleotides, the CDR3 is TGTGCCAGCAGTTATACCCAGGGGGGCTACACCTTC. This translates into CASSYTQGGYTF.

This clonotype was seen repeatedly, ten times or more. V and J are TRBV6-5 and TRBJ2-2; D ambiguous. With 4 bases removed from V and 5 bases from J, the gap between germline ends came to 17 bases. Germline V gene sequence: CDR1 MNHEY, CDR2 SVGAGI. The CDR3 runs to 16 residues. Written as DNA, the CDR3 is TGTGCCAGCAGTTTCTCCCGACAAGTCCTTACCGGGGAGCTGTTTTTT. Translation: CASSFSRQVLTGELFF.

Comment on this clonotype: Given a much more abundant clone one base away, this may be a read error. This chain links TRBV7-6 with TRBJ2-4; maybe TRBD1 (6 bases). This CDR3 spans 13 amino acids. The germline V gene has CDR1 SGHVS and CDR2 FNYEAQ. CDR3 nucleotide sequence: TGTGCCAGCAGCCTGTTGGGGGCAAACACTCAGTACTTC. Protein: CASSLLGANTQYF.

This clonotype has a count of ten or more. V is TRBV6-2 or TRBV6-3 and J is TRBJ2-3; TRBD1 matches at 7 bases. The CDR3 has 16 amino acids. Germline CDR1 and CDR2: MNHEY and SVGEGT. V was pared by 6 bases and J by 6 bases, with 15 bases of the junction left unmatched. Here the CDR3 DNA reads TGTGCCAGCAGCCCCGACAGGGCTTTAGAATCCGATACGCAGTATTTT. Translating gives CASSPDRALESDTQYF.

This clonotype has ten or more counts. V and J are TRBV3-2 and TRBJ2-7; the listed D gene, TRBD2, was not tested against the DNA. TRBV3-2 is flagged as a pseudogene. The CDR3 is 15 amino acids. The CDR3 loop reads CASSQWEGGLYEQYV. The CDR3 nucleotides are TGTGCCAGCAGCCAATGGGAGGGGGGGCTCTACGAGCAGTACGTC.

This clonotype was observed at least ten times. The rearrangement joins TRBV5-1 to TRBJ1-4; D is ambiguous. V shed 0 bases and J shed 4 bases, with 10 bases lying between them. In germline, CDR1 is SGHRS, CDR2 YFSETQ. The length of the CDR3 is 15 residues. CDR3 coding DNA: TGCGCCAGCAGCTTGGCCGGTCGGATTAATGAAAAACTGTTTTTT. Amino acid sequence: CASSLAGRINEKLFF.

This clonotype was recorded many times. The V gene is TRBV29-1, the J gene TRBJ2-5; D not certain. In germline, CDR1 is SQVTM, CDR2 ANQGSEA. This CDR3 is 12 amino acids long. The V end was cut by 4 bases, the J end by 4 bases, with 10 bases between. The CDR3 spells CSVVRSGETQYF. The CDR3 DNA reads TGCAGCGTTGTTCGAAGTGGAGAGACCCAGTACTTC. The variable domain in full, with the rest retrieved from reference TRBV29-1 and TRBJ2-5, is SAVISQKPSRDICQRGTSLTIQCQVDSQVTMMFWYRQQPGQSLTLIATANQGSEATYESGFVIDKFPISRPNLTFSTLTVSNMSPEDSSIYLCSVVRSGETQYFGPGTRLLVL.

By share, this clonotype counts as medium-sized. V is TRBV6-2 or TRBV6-3 and J is TRBJ2-1; 9 positions match TRBD1. The CDR3 has 17 residues. The V gene's germline CDR1 is MNHEY and CDR2 SVGEGT. The V and J ends lost 2 bases and 5 bases, in that order; junction bases with no gene match: 10. For the CDR3, the DNA is TGTGCCAGCAGTTACCCACGGACAGGGGTCCTTCACAATGAGCAGTTCTTC. Translated, it gives CASSYPRTGVLHNEQFF.

The sample holds many counts of this clonotype. V usage is TRBV20-1 and J usage is TRBJ1-1; D is perhaps TRBD1 (6 bases). V gave up 6 bases and J gave up 10 bases, with 30 bases separating them. The V gene's germline CDR1 is DFQATT and CDR2 SNEGSKA (reference sequence). The CDR3 length is 16 residues. DNA of the CDR3: TGCAGTGCCCCCCCCCCGGGTCTTTCTTTCGGAGGGGGAGCTTTCTTT. Translated, it gives CSAPPPGLSFGGGAFF.

This clonotype was seen at least ten times. J is TRBJ1-2 and V is TRBV29-1; D remains unclear. From germline, CDR1 is SQVTM and CDR2 ANQGSEA. V lost 4 bases to trimming and J lost 8 bases, with 17 bases between them. This CDR3 contains 13 residues. CDR3 loop: CSVVEGVYDGYTF. The CDR3, as DNA: TGCAGCGTTGTGGAGGGAGTTTACGACGGCTACACCTTC.

This clonotype was counted at least ten times. This chain uses TRBV6-6 with TRBJ1-2; no firm D call. V lost 4 bases and J 3 bases, leaving 15 bases between the germline ends. CDR3 size: 15 residues. Per germline, CDR1 MNHNY and CDR2 SVGAGI (reference sequence). The CDR3 loop is CASSSTSGSHYGYTF. In DNA, the CDR3 is TGTGCCAGCAGTTCCACATCAGGTTCCCACTATGGCTACACCTTC.

Many counts were recorded for this clonotype. This chain uses TRBV12-3 or TRBV12-4 with TRBJ2-1; D remains unclear. This CDR3 is 14 amino acids long. V lost 2 bases, J lost 2 bases, and 7 bases lay in between. The chain's CDR3 is CASSLIGAYNEQFF. CDR3 bases: TGTGCCAGCAGTTTAATAGGCGCCTACAATGAGCAGTTCTTC.

This clonotype was counted ten times or more. CDR3 residues: CSAKVQGRNTIYF. CDR3 sequence (DNA): TGCAGTGCTAAGGTCCAGGGACGAAACACCATATATTTT. The J gene is TRBJ1-3, the V gene TRBV20-1, with D maybe TRBD1 (5 bases). The ends were cut back, 4 bases at V and 5 bases at J, with 12 bases in the middle. The CDR3 totals 13 residues. Per the germline V gene, CDR1 is DFQATT and CDR2 is SNEGSKA (reference sequence).

This clonotype is judged medium-sized. This chain uses TRBV12-3 or TRBV12-4 with TRBJ2-5; 7 nucleotides agree with TRBD1. This CDR3 spans 18 amino acids. The V segment lost 3 bases and the J segment 4 bases; nucleotides outside the gene matches: 17. The CDR3 DNA reads as TGTGCCAGCAGTTTGTCCCGCGGACAGGTGGACCTACGAGAGACCCAGTACTTC. This gives the protein CASSLSRGQVDLRETQYF.

Many counts were recorded for this clonotype. The chain uses TRBV29-1 and TRBJ2-7, with 12 positions matching TRBD1. The CDR3 consists of 14 residues. Looked up from germline, CDR1 is SQVTM and CDR2 is ANQGSEA. V was pared by 1 base and J by 6 bases, with 4 bases of the junction left unmatched. This CDR3 is CSVEGGTGGPEQYF. CDR3 coding DNA: TGCAGCGTTGAAGGAGGGACAGGGGGCCCCGAGCAGTACTTC.

This clonotype was seen ten or more times. The chain combines TRBV5-1 with TRBJ2-5; D is uncertain. CDR3 length equals 13 residues. Germline V gene data show CDR1 as SGHRS and CDR2 as YFSETQ. V was cut by 2 bases and J by 4 bases, with 9 bases left in between. This CDR3 reads CASSFDRPETQYF. The CDR3 DNA is TGCGCCAGCAGCTTCGATCGGCCAGAGACCCAGTACTTC.

The V gene is TRBV5-4, the J gene TRBJ1-6, with TRBD1 identical over 8 bases. After removal of 1 base from V and 7 bases from J, the junction contained 7 bases not matched to a gene. Germline values: CDR1 SGHNT, CDR2 YYREEE (reference sequence). This CDR3 has 16 amino acids. For the CDR3, the DNA is TGTGCCAGCAGCTTGTCGCAGGGGGCGGGAAATTCACCCCTCCACTTT. Translating it yields CASSLSQGAGNSPLHF.